This entry lists 9 T cell receptor beta chains sequenced from one sample in a study of CD8+CD57+ T cells in acquired aplastic anemia (dated by TCRdb to between 2017 and 2018). Sequencing took place on an Illumina HiSeq 2000. Genomic DNA was used as template for profiling of TCR beta VDJ combinations and CDR3 sequences. TCRdb passed the public sequencing reads through fastp at Q25 and MiXCR, retaining productive beta sequences. Rows with one shared CDR3 protein collapse into an entry with the most common genes and DNA. Within this sample are over 150,000 distinct CDR3 sequences, with roughly 49% of them counted one time only. The top ten clones comprise roughly 12% of the sample. Flow cytometry had shown CD8+CD57+ cell expansion in the patients selected for sequencing. Specimen: sorted CD4+, CD8+, or CD8+CD57+ T cells (not recorded which) from PBMCs. These receptors were collected from a human donor with aplastic anemia.

Many counts were recorded for this clonotype. The chain links TRBV2 to TRBJ2-3, with unresolved D. The germline V gene has CDR1 SNHLY and CDR2 FYNNEI. The CDR3 runs 16 residues. With 7 bases removed from V and 0 bases from J, the gap between germline ends came to 17 bases. For the CDR3, the DNA is TGTGCCAGCACCAACTGGCTCGAGTCTAGCACAGATACGCAGTATTTT. Protein: CASTNWLESSTDTQYF. The full variable domain, completed using reference TRBV2 and TRBJ2-3, is EPEVTQTPSHQVTQMGQEVILRCVPISNHLYFYWYRQILGQKVEFLVSFYNNEISEKSEIFDDQFSVERPDGSNFTLKIRSTKLEDSAMYFCASTNWLESSTDTQYFGPGTRLTVL.

The CDR3, as DNA: TGCGCCAGCAGCTTGGGGACAGGGCTCCACGAGCAGTACTTC. Protein: CASSLGTGLHEQYF. This chain connects TRBV5-1 to TRBJ2-7; 8 bases are shared with TRBD1. Losses at the gene ends were 0 bases for V and 5 bases for J; bases not matched to a gene: 4. This CDR3 has 14 amino acids. CDR1 is SGHRS, CDR2 YFSETQ, per germline. The full variable domain, in which reference TRBV5-1 and TRBJ2-7 provide the parts outside the CDR3, is KAGVTQTPRYLIKTRGQQVTLSCSPISGHRSVSWYQQTPGQGLQFLFEYFSETQRNKGNFPGRFSGRQFSNSRSEMNVSTLELGDSALYLCASSLGTGLHEQYFGPGTRLTVT.

The chain couples TRBV29-1 to TRBJ2-7, with 7 bases aligning to TRBD1. CDR1 is SQVTM, CDR2 ANQGSEA, per germline. V lost 4 bases, J lost 5 bases, and 8 bases stayed unmatched. The CDR3 runs to 13 residues. In DNA, the CDR3 is TGCAGCGTTGCACCTACAGGGGCCCACGAGCAGTACTTC. Protein: CSVAPTGAHEQYF.

The rearrangement uses TRBV7-6 and TRBJ2-5, with 8 bases that match TRBD2. The CDR3 spans 16 residues. Per germline, CDR1 SGHVS and CDR2 FNYEAQ. The J segment lost 1 base and the V segment lost 1 base, leaving 5 bases of the junction unmatched. CDR3 in amino acids: CASSLDSSGGQETQYF. CDR3 DNA sequence: TGTGCCAGCAGCTTAGATAGCAGCGGGGGCCAAGAGACCCAGTACTTC.

The chain uses TRBV10-3 and TRBJ1-2; D not resolved. Between the trimmed V and J ends, which lost 4 bases and 8 bases, there was a span of 14 bases. CDR1 and CDR2 (germline): ENHRY, SYGVKD. The CDR3 is 13 amino acids. As DNA, the CDR3 is TGTGCCATCAGTGGTACAGTATCGTCGGGCTACACCTTC. Translated, it gives CAISGTVSSGYTF.

Written as DNA, the CDR3 is TGTGCCAGCTCAGACCCGGGACGTGCCACCTACGAGCAGTACTTC. It encodes CASSDPGRATYEQYF. The V and J genes are TRBV2 and TRBJ2-7; the D gene could be TRBD1 or TRBD2 (5 bases each). Trimming shortened V by 8 bases and J by 2 bases, and 19 bases separated the two germline ends. There are 15 residues in the CDR3. The germline V gene has CDR1 SNHLY and CDR2 FYNNEI.

The rearrangement joins TRBV29-1 to TRBJ2-2, with 7 nucleotides matching TRBD1. This CDR3 is built from 14 residues. CDR1 and CDR2 from the germline V gene are SQVTM and ANQGSEA. Trimming cost V 8 bases and J 4 bases; bases outside gene matches: 10. The CDR3 nucleotides are TGCAGCTTGGAATACAGGGGTAGCACCGGGGAGCTGTTTTTT. Translation gives CSLEYRGSTGELFF.

The chain joins TRBV7-8 to TRBJ1-2, with 8 bases matching TRBD1. Germline CDR1 and CDR2: SGHVS and FQNEAQ. V was clipped by 1 base and J by 8 bases; unmatched bases: 18. This CDR3 is 18 amino acids long. The CDR3, as DNA: TGTGCCAGCAGCTTAGGGGTCCCGGGACAGGCAGGCTTTGGCGGCTACACCTTC. Its protein is CASSLGVPGQAGFGGYTF.

Comment on this clonotype: The final CDR3 position lacks the conserved phenylalanine or tryptophan, pointing to a likely read error. Because the CDR3's place on the DNA is in doubt, the DNA is left out and the CDR3 is given as listed by TCRdb. The chain has TRBV7-9 and TRBJ1-2; the D segment call TRBD1 is taken from the table without a DNA check. A total of 11 residues make up the CDR3, ends included. The germline gives CDR1 SEHNR, CDR2 FQNEAQ (reference sequence). CDR3 sequence reads: CASSEGGTKSL.